Following are 3 T cell receptor beta chains from one sample sequenced in a study of vaccination and CD4 T cells after COVID-19 (dated by TCRdb to 2022 to 2024). What these receptors recognize is not known. Interpreted using the paper, the treatment or condition label stands for: approximately nine-day PBMC culture with coronavirus spike peptide pools or control peptides (ViraFEST assay). Libraries came from PCR. The reads were generated on an Illumina iSeq 100. DNA from cultured CD4+ T cells was subjected to TCR sequencing with the Oncomine TCR Beta short-read assay at the Johns Hopkins FTIC core. TCRdb reanalyzed the raw reads on its own, using fastp at Q25 for trimming and MiXCR for clone calling, and kept in-frame beta chains. Entries are consolidated by CDR3 protein sequence, retaining the most common genes and DNA. This sample lists fewer than 9,000 distinct CDR3 sequences; around 72% were detected once. The ten largest clones add up to roughly 34% of the sample.

The sample taken for sequencing was CD4+ T cells from blood, cultured in vitro. Receptors were obtained from a human donor who had recovered from COVID-19.

Only a few counts were recorded for this clonotype. The chain links TRBV19 to TRBJ2-3; D gene ambiguous. This CDR3 spans 16 amino acids. V dropped 1 base and J dropped 0 bases, with 11 bases sitting between them. Per the germline V gene, CDR1 is LNHDA and CDR2 is SQIVND (reference sequence). In nucleotides, the CDR3 is TGTGCCAGTAGTATAGGGTGGCAACCTAGCACAGATACGCAGTATTTT. Translated: CASSIGWQPSTDTQYF.

This clonotype was seen a few times. J is TRBJ2-3 and V is TRBV7-2; 10 nucleotides match TRBD2. The length of the CDR3 is 15 residues. CDR1 and CDR2 (germline): SGHTA, FQGNSA. J lost 6 bases, V lost 2 bases, and 5 bases had no gene match. The CDR3, as DNA: TGTGCCAGCAGCTTAAGCGGGGGGGCCGCGGATACGCAGTATTTT. This encodes CASSLSGGAADTQYF.

The chain couples TRBV20-1 to TRBJ2-3, with TRBD2 matching 7 bases. This CDR3 has 14 residues. From germline, CDR1 is DFQATT and CDR2 SNEGSKA (reference sequence). V was pared by 3 bases and J by 1 base, with 4 bases of the junction left unmatched. CDR3 bases: TGCAGTGCTAGGAATAGCGGGCGCACAGATACGCAGTATTTT. This sequence encodes CSARNSGRTDTQYF.